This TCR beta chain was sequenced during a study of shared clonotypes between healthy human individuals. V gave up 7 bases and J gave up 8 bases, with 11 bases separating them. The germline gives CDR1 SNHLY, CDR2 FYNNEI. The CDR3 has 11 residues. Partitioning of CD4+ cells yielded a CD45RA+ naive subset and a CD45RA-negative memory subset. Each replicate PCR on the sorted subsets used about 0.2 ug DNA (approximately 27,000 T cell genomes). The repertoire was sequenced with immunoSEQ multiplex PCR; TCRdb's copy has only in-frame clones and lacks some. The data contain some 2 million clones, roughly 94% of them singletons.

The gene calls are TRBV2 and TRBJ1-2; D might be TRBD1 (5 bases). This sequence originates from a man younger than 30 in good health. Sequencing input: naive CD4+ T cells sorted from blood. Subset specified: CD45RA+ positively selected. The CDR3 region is CASNPEGGYTF. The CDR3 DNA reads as TGTGCCAGCAATCCCGAGGGGGGCTACACCTTC. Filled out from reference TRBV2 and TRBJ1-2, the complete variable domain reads EPEVTQTPSHQVTQMGQEVILRCVPISNHLYFYWYRQILGQKVEFLVSFYNNEISEKSEIFDDQFSVERPDGSNFTLKIRSTKLEDSAMYFCASNPEGGYTFGSGTRLTVV.